Each of the 20 T cell receptor beta chains below was sequenced from the same sample in a study of beta chain features in type 1 diabetes. Expressed TCRB transcripts were sequenced, since all the RNA that had been isolated was reverse transcribed. Data came from immunoSEQ multiplex PCR; TCRdb stores just in-frame clones and leaves some out. The sample has roughly 140,000 clones, approximately 8.1% seen once. Sequencing input: central memory CD4+ T cells from blood. The receptor set was obtained from a man aged 18 to 29 in good health.

The chain uses TRBV11-2 and TRBJ2-5; tentatively, D is TRBD2 (5 bases). The CDR3 contains 15 residues. Germline assignment: CDR1 SGHAT and CDR2 FQNNGV. Trimming pared 5 bases from V and 4 bases from J, leaving 17 bases between. The chain's CDR3 is CASSQEASSGETQYF. CDR3 coding DNA: TGTGCCAGCAGCCAAGAGGCTAGCTCCGGAGAGACCCAGTACTTC. The full variable domain, its missing parts supplied by reference TRBV11-2 and TRBJ2-5, is EAGVAQSPRYKIIEKRQSVAFWCNPISGHATLYWYQQILGQGPKLLIQFQNNGVVDDSQLPKDRFSAERLKGVDSTLKIQPAKLEDSAVYLCASSQEASSGETQYFGPGTRLLVL.

The chain employs TRBV11-2 and TRBJ2-5; D is undetermined. The CDR3 spans 12 residues. Per the germline V gene, CDR1 is SGHAT and CDR2 is FQNNGV. Trimming took 2 bases from V and 7 from J, leaving 8 bases between them. CDR3 DNA: TGTGCCAGCAGCTTATCCCCGGGGACCCAGTACTTC. It yields the protein CASSLSPGTQYF.

The V gene is TRBV5-4, the J gene TRBJ2-5; D not resolved. The CDR3 runs 12 residues. CDR1 and CDR2 from the germline V gene are SGHNT and YYREEE (reference sequence). V shed 1 base and J shed 5 bases, with 6 bases lying between them. CDR3 nucleotides: TGTGCCAGCAGCTTGTTGGGCGAGACCCAGTACTTC. Its translation: CASSLLGETQYF.

This clone appeared a few times. V gene TRBV5-4 combines with J gene TRBJ2-7, with D perhaps TRBD1 (5 bases). V was cut by 2 bases and J by 4 bases, with 13 bases left in between. Looked up from germline, CDR1 is SGHNT and CDR2 is YYREEE (reference sequence). This CDR3 is built from 14 residues. CDR3 in DNA: TGTGCCAGCAGCTTAACGACAGCGAGTTACGAGCAGTACTTC. Translation: CASSLTTASYEQYF.

This chain joins TRBV9 and TRBJ1-6; D unclear. In germline, CDR1 is SGDLS, CDR2 YYNGEE. Trimming removed 1 base from V and 9 bases from J, with 14 bases in between. CDR3 length: 15 residues. CDR3 sequence reads: CASSVSGLETSPLHF. The CDR3 nucleotides read TGTGCCAGCAGCGTAAGTGGACTGGAGACTTCACCCCTCCACTTT.

This clone has ten or more counts. The gene calls are TRBV19 and TRBJ2-2; D is possibly TRBD2 (5 bases). Germline V CDR1 and CDR2: LNHDA, SQIVND (reference sequence). The ends were cut back, 1 base at V and 0 bases at J, with 6 bases in the middle. CDR3 length: 15 residues. This CDR3 is CASSIAGSNTGELFF. The DNA for the CDR3 is TGTGCCAGTAGTATAGCGGGGTCGAACACCGGGGAGCTGTTTTTT.

This clone was seen repeatedly, ten times or more. The chain employs TRBV18 and TRBJ1-2, with 8 bases lining up with TRBD1. The V gene's germline CDR1 is KGHSH and CDR2 LQKENI. CDR3 length: 15 amino acids. V shed 2 bases, J shed 5 bases, and the junction held 7 bases outside the gene matches. The CDR3 here is CASSPEPGTGYGYTF. The CDR3 region has the DNA TGTGCCAGCTCACCAGAACCCGGGACAGGTTATGGCTACACCTTC.

In this sample, this clone turned up many times. The gene calls are TRBV30 and TRBJ2-7, with D tentatively TRBD2 (6 bases). V shed 1 base and J shed 0 bases, with 10 bases lying between them. The germline gives CDR1 GTSNPN, CDR2 SVGIG (reference sequence). The CDR3 runs 14 residues. In nucleotides, the CDR3 is TGTGCCTGGAGTGGACTAGGTCCCTCCTACGAGCAGTACTTC. Protein sequence: CAWSGLGPSYEQYF.

V and J are TRBV11-2 and TRBJ1-1; D may be TRBD1 (5 bases). CDR3 length: 15 amino acids. V lost 0 bases and J 4 bases, leaving 12 bases between the germline ends. Germline V lookup: CDR1 SGHAT, CDR2 FQNNGV. CDR3 DNA sequence: TGTGCCAGCAGCTTAGACCAGGGATTGCTCACTGAAGCTTTCTTT. Amino acids: CASSLDQGLLTEAFF.

V usage is TRBV7-2 and J usage is TRBJ1-5, with TRBD1 identical over 10 bases. V was pared by 3 bases and J by 6 bases, with 17 bases of the junction left unmatched. Germline V gives CDR1 SGHTA, CDR2 FQGNSA. The CDR3 extends over 19 amino acids. CDR3 DNA sequence: TGTGCCAGCAGCTTTCGGGACAGGGGAAGTTATGAAGTCAGTCAGCCCCAGCATTTT. This codes for CASSFRDRGSYEVSQPQHF. The full variable domain, in which reference TRBV7-2 and TRBJ1-5 provide the parts outside the CDR3, is GAGVSQSPSNKVTEKGKDVELRCDPISGHTALYWYRQSLGQGLEFLIYFQGNSAPDKSGLPSDRFSAERTGGSVSTLTIQRTQQEDSAVYLCASSFRDRGSYEVSQPQHFGDGTRLSIL.

The chain recombines TRBV13 with TRBJ1-6; D is undetermined. The V end lost 5 bases, the J end lost 4 bases, and 18 bases lay between the germline ends. Germline V gene data show CDR1 as PRHDT and CDR2 as FYEKMQ (reference sequence). The CDR3 runs 17 residues. The CDR3 nucleotides read TGTGCCAGCAGCCCCAGGTCCCCGGCTGATTATAATTCACCCCTCCACTTT. Translated: CASSPRSPADYNSPLHF.

V and J are TRBV28 and TRBJ2-1, with TRBD1 identical over 7 bases. The CDR3 is made up of 12 amino acids. V gave up 8 bases and J gave up 8 bases; unmatched junction bases: 6. The V gene's germline CDR1 is MDHEN and CDR2 SYDVKM. The CDR3 sequence is CASRTGPYEQFF. The CDR3 DNA reads TGTGCCAGCCGGACAGGACCTTATGAGCAGTTCTTC.

The rearrangement links TRBV5-4 to TRBJ1-2, with TRBD1 matching 7 bases. CDR1 and CDR2 (germline): SGHNT, YYREEE (reference sequence). V dropped 6 bases and J dropped 4; count of bases not matched to a gene: 6. The CDR3 has 13 residues. Written as DNA, the CDR3 is TGTGCCAGCAAAACGGACAGGATCTATGGCTACACCTTC. This encodes CASKTDRIYGYTF.

The sample holds a few counts of this clone. The genes are TRBV11-3 and TRBJ1-1; a weak D match, TRBD1 (5 bases). CDR3 size: 15 residues. The V and J ends lost 1 base and 1 base respectively, with 10 bases between them. Germline V gene sequence: CDR1 SGHNT, CDR2 YENEEA. Here the CDR3 DNA reads TGTGCCAGCAGCTTAGTTGGGGCACGGAACACTGAAGCTTTCTTT. Translating gives CASSLVGARNTEAFF.

J is TRBJ1-5 and V is TRBV11-2, with 7 bases lining up with TRBD1. Per the germline V gene, CDR1 is SGHAT and CDR2 is FQNNGV. V dropped 5 bases and J dropped 5; count of bases not matched to a gene: 3. This CDR3 has 13 residues. As DNA, the CDR3 is TGTGCCAGCAGCCAGGGGGTTTATCAGCCCCAGCATTTT. Translation: CASSQGVYQPQHF.

This chain links TRBV6-1 with TRBJ2-5; weak D call: TRBD2 (6 bases). V was shortened by 6 bases and J by 1 base, with 12 bases between the two germline ends. CDR1 and CDR2 (germline): MNHNS, SASEGT. CDR3 length equals 14 residues. For the CDR3, the DNA is TGTGCCAGCAGCCGTCGCGGGATCCAAGAGACCCAGTACTTC. Translating it yields CASSRRGIQETQYF.

This clone was observed a few times. The chain combines TRBV2 with TRBJ2-1; D ambiguous. V dropped 1 base and J dropped 7 bases, with 17 bases sitting between them. CDR3 length: 16 residues. CDR1 is SNHLY and CDR2 is FYNNEI in the germline V gene. CDR3 residues: CASSEVPLSAANEQFF. The CDR3 DNA is TGTGCCAGCAGTGAAGTGCCTCTATCGGCGGCGAATGAGCAGTTCTTC.

The chain is built from TRBV7-2 and TRBJ2-3; a possible D gene is TRBD2 (6 bases). The CDR3 totals 16 residues. Germline CDR1 SGHTA, CDR2 FQGNSA. V was trimmed by 5 bases and J by 0 bases, leaving 15 bases between them. The CDR3 DNA sequence: TGTGCCAGCAGCCCCTGGGACTTGACTAGCACAGATACGCAGTATTTT. Protein sequence: CASSPWDLTSTDTQYF. The full variable domain, its missing parts supplied by reference TRBV7-2 and TRBJ2-3, is GAGVSQSPSNKVTEKGKDVELRCDPISGHTALYWYRQSLGQGLEFLIYFQGNSAPDKSGLPSDRFSAERTGGSVSTLTIQRTQQEDSAVYLCASSPWDLTSTDTQYFGPGTRLTVL.

This clone has only a few counts. The genes are TRBV18 and TRBJ1-5; TRBD1 is a possible D gene (6 bases). Trimming took off 4 bases at V and 3 bases at J, with 13 bases between the two ends. The CDR3 runs 15 residues. The germline V gene has CDR1 KGHSH and CDR2 LQKENI. CDR3 region: CASSRQGQPNQPQHF. The DNA of the CDR3 is TGTGCCAGCTCACGCCAGGGGCAGCCCAATCAGCCCCAGCATTTT.

J is TRBJ2-1 and V is TRBV4-2, with TRBD2 identical over 8 bases. The CDR3 has 16 residues. CDR1 and CDR2 from the germline V gene are LGHNA and YNFKEQ. V shed 4 bases, J shed 3 bases, and the junction held 8 bases outside the gene matches. CDR3 loop: CASSPTGTSVYNEQFF. DNA for the CDR3: TGTGCCAGCAGCCCCACCGGGACTAGTGTCTACAATGAGCAGTTCTTC.